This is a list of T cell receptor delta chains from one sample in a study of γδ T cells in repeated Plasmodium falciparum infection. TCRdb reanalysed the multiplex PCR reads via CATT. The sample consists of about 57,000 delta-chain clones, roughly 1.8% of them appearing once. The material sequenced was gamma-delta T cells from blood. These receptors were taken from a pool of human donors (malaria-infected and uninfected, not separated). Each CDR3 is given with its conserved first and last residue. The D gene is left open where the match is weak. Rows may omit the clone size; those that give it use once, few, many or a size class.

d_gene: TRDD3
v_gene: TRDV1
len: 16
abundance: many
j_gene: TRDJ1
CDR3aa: CALGVLGYWGMAGLIF
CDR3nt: TGTGCTCTTGGGGTTTTAGGGTACTGGGGGATGGCAGGACTCATCTTT

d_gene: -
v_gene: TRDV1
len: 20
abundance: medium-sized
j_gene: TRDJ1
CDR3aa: CALGELPFPLFHKYTDKLIF
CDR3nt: TGTGCTCTTGGGGAACTACCCTTTCCTTTATTTCATAAATACACCGATAAACTCATCTTT

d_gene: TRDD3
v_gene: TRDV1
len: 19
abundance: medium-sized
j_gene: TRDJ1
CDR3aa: CALGDAYEYWGPLTDKLIF
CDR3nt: TGTGCTCTTGGGGACGCCTACGAATACTGGGGGCCGCTCACCGATAAACTCATCTTT

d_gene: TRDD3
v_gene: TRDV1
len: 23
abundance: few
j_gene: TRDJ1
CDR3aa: CALGERGPTGPWGIRGYTDKLIF
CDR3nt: TGTGCTCTTGGGGAAAGAGGACCTACAGGGCCCTGGGGGATACGCGGGTACACCGATAAGCTCATCTTC

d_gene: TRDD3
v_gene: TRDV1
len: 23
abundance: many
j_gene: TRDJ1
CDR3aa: CALGELPQRWYWGFFLYTDKLIF
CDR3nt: TGTGCTCTTGGGGAACTCCCGCAAAGGTGGTACTGGGGGTTCTTTTTGTACACCGATAAACTCATCTTT

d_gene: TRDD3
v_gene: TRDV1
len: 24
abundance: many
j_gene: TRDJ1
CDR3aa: CALGAFPANGGYGTRPRYTDKLIF
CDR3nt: TGTGCTCTTGGGGCCTTTCCTGCGAATGGGGGATACGGGACAAGACCGCGGTACACCGATAAACTCATCTTT

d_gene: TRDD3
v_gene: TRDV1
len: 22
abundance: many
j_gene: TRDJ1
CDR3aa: CALGDPWAFLPLTGGYTDKLIF
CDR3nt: TGTGCTCTTGGGGATCCTTGGGCCTTCCTCCCTCTTACTGGGGGATACACCGATAAACTCATCTTT

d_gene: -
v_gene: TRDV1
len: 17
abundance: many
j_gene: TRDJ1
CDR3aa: CALGELSYVGGYTELIF
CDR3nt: TGTGCTCTTGGGGAACTCAGCTACGTTGGGGGTTACACCGAACTCATCTTT

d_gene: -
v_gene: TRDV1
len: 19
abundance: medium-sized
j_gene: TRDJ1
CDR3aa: CALGEFVKHLFRYTDKLIF
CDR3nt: TGTGCTCTTGGGGAATTTGTAAAACATTTATTTAGGTACACCGATAAACTCATCTTT

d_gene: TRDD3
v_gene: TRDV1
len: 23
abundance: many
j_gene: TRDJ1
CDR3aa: CALGAPSSYHWGYGDHVTDKLIF
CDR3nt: TGTGCTCTTGGGGCGCCCAGTTCCTACCACTGGGGATACGGTGATCATGTCACCGATAAACTCATCTTT

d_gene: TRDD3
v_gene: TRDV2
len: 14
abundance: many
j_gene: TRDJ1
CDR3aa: CACDTLGERGKLIF
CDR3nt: TGTGCCTGTGACACGCTGGGGGAGCGAGGAAAACTCATCTTT

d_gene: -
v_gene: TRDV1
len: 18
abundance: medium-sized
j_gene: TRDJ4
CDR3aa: CALGELTLRRYAVRPLIF
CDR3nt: TGTGCTCTTGGGGAACTTACCCTACGGCGCTACGCAGTCAGACCCCTGATCTTT

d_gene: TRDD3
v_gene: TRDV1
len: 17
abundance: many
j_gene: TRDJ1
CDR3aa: CALGAPSPVWGIRELIF
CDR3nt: TGTGCTCTTGGGGCACCGAGTCCCGTTTGGGGGATAAGGGAGCTCATCTTT

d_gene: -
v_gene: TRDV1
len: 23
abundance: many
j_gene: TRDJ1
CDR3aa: CALGELASTYRLYVWTYTDKLIF
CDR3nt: TGTGCTCTTGGGGAACTAGCATCCACTTACCGGCTTTACGTCTGGACGTACACCGATAAACTCATCTTT

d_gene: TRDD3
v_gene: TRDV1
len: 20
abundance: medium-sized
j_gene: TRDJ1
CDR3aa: CALGEPGALRGYGDTDKLIF
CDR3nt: TGTGCTCTTGGGGAACCGGGGGCCCTTAGGGGATACGGGGACACCGATAAACTCATCTTT

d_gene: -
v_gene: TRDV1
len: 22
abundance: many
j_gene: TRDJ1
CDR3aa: CALGLWPSRLLGRTWVTDKLIF
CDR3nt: TGTGCTCTTGGGCTTTGGCCTTCCCGGCTACTGGGGAGGACCTGGGTCACCGATAAACTCATCTTT

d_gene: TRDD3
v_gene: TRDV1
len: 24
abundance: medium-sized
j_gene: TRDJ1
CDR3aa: CALGELGINFRDSWGSTYTDKLIF
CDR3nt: TGTGCTCTTGGGGAACTAGGTATAAATTTCCGGGACTCCTGGGGGAGTACGTACACCGATAAACTCATCTTT

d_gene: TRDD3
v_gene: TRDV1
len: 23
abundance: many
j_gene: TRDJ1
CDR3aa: CALGELKSLHRYWGIQGEDKLIF
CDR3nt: TGTGCTCTTGGGGAACTAAAGTCCCTGCACCGGTACTGGGGGATACAGGGGGAGGATAAACTCATCTTT

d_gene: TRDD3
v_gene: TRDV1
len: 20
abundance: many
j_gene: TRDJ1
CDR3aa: CALGPPGTFRLWGTRHKLIF
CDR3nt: TGTGCTCTTGGGCCCCCGGGCACGTTCCGCCTCTGGGGGACCCGGCATAAACTCATCTTT

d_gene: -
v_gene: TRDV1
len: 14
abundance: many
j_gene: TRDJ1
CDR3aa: CALGDLTCADKLIF
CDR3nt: TGTGCTCTTGGGGATTTAACCTGTGCCGATAAACTCATCTTT

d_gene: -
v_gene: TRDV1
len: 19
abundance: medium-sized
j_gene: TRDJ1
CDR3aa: CALGERFTLTLVYTDKLIF
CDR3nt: TGTGCTCTTGGGGAACGATTTACTCTAACCCTCGTGTACACCGATAAACTCATCTTT

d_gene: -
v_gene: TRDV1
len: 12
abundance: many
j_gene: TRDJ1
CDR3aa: CALGLCLHKLIF
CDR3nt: TGTGCTCTTGGCCTCTGCCTGCATAAACTCATCTTT

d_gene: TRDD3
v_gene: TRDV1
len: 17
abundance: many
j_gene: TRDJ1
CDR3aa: CALSGGVGIRFEQELIF
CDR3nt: TGTGCTCTTTCTGGGGGGGTGGGGATACGCTTTGAGCAGGAACTCATCTTT

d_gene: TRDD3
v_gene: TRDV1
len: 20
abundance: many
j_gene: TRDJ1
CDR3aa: CALGGRGSFWGIHYTDKLIF
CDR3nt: TGTGCTCTTGGGGGGAGGGGTTCTTTCTGGGGGATCCATTACACCGATAAACTCATCTTT

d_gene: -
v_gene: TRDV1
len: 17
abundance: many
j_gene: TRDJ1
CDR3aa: CALVFLPGGENTDKLIF
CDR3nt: TGTGCTCTCGTTTTCCTACCTGGGGGGGAAAACACCGATAAACTCATCTTT

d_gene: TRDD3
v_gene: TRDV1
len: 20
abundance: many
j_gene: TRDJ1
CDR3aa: CALSPLSWGSPGWYTDKLIF
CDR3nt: TGTGCTCTTAGCCCCTTGTCCTGGGGGTCCCCCGGTTGGTACACCGATAAACTCATCTTT

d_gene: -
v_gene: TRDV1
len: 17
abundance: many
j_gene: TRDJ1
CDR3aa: CALGEGSSPYHTDKLIF
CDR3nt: TGTGCTCTTGGGGAGGGTTCCTCGCCCTACCACACCGATAAACTCATCTTT

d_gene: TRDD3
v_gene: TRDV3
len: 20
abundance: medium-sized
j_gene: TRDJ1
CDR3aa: CAWRNPSFTGGYVHRGKLIF
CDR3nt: TGTGCCTGGAGAAACCCTTCCTTCACTGGGGGATACGTCCACCGGGGAAAACTCATCTTT

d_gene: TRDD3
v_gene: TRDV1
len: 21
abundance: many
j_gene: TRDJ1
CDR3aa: CALGELSSPKGDRLGTDKLIF
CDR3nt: TGTGCTCTTGGGGAACTGAGTAGTCCGAAGGGGGATAGGTTGGGCACCGATAAACTCATCTTT

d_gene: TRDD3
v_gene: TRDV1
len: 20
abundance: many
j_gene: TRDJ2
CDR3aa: CALGGHRFQLGGLLTAQLFF
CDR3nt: TGTGCTCTTGGGGGTCACCGCTTCCAACTGGGGGGCCTTTTGACAGCACAACTCTTCTTT

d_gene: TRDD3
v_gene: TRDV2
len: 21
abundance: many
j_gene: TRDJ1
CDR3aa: CACDQRGATGGYGYSTDKLIF
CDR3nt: TGTGCCTGTGATCAACGGGGGGCTACTGGGGGATACGGGTACTCTACCGATAAACTCATCTTT

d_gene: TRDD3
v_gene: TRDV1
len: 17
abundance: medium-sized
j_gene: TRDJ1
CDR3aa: CALGEPHFPGYTDKLIF
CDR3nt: TGTGCTCTTGGGGAACCGCATTTTCCGGGATACACAGATAAACTCATCTTT

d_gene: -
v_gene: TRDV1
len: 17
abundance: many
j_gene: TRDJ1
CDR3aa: CALGALRRARLTDKLIF
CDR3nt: TGTGCTCTTGGGGCGCTACGACGGGCCCGCCTCACCGATAAACTCATCTTT

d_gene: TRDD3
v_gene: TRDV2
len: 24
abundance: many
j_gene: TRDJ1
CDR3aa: CACDRTFLRRTWGIQGIRTDKLIF
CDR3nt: TGTGCCTGTGACCGAACCTTCCTACGACGAACCTGGGGGATACAAGGAATTAGGACCGATAAACTCATCTTT

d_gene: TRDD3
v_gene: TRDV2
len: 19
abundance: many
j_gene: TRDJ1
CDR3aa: CACDTPFLGDTKVLGKLIF
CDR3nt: TGTGCCTGTGACACGCCATTCCTGGGGGATACGAAGGTTTTAGGTAAACTCATCTTT

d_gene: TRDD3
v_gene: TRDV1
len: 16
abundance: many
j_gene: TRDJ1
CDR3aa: CALGEQALLGADKLIF
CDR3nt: TGTGCTCTTGGGGAACAGGCGTTACTGGGGGCCGATAAACTCATCTTT

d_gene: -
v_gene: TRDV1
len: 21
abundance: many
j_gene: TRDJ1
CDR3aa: CALGEISRYWVTERDTDKLIF
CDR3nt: TGTGCTCTTGGGGAAATTTCCCGCTACTGGGTAACAGAGAGGGACACCGATAAACTCATCTTT

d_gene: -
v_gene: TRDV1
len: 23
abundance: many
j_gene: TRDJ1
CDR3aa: CALGELWVLFLSLGTTYTDKLIF
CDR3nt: TGTGCTCTTGGGGAACTTTGGGTCCTCTTCCTTAGCCTGGGTACCACGTACACCGATAAACTCATCTTT

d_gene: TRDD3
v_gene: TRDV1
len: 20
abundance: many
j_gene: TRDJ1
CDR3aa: CALGERSSGIRWTYTDKLIF
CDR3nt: TGTGCTCTTGGGGAACGCTCCTCGGGGATACGGTGGACCTACACCGATAAACTCATCTTT

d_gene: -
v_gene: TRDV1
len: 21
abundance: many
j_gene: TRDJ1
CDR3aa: CALGELPPTRSPWVLSCKLIF
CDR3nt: TGTGCTCTTGGGGAACTCCCTCCTACGAGAAGCCCTTGGGTCCTAAGCTGTAAACTCATCTTT

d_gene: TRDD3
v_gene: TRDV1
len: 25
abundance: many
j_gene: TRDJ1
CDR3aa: CALGEGASYQQSTLLGDKNGDKLIF
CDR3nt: TGTGCTCTTGGGGAAGGGGCCTCCTACCAACAGTCCACTTTACTGGGGGATAAGAATGGCGATAAACTCATCTTT

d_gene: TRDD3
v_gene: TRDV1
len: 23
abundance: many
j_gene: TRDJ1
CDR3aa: CALGIRPSFLTGLGDASTDKLIF
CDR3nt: TGTGCTCTTGGAATCAGGCCTTCCTTCCTCACAGGTCTGGGGGATGCGTCCACCGATAAACTCATCTTT

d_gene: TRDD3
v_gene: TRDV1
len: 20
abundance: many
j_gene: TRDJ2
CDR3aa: CALGKQSYVGGYHLTAQLFF
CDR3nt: TGTGCTCTTGGGAAGCAATCCTACGTTGGGGGATACCACTTGACAGCACAACTCTTCTTT

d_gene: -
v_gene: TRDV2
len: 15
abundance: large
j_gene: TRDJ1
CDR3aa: CACDTVGGYTDKLIF
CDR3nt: TGTGCCTGTGACACCGTGGGGGGGTACACCGATAAACTCATCTTT

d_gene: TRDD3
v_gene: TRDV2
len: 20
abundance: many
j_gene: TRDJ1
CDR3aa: CACDTVLRGILGDTSDKLIF
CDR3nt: TGTGCCTGTGACACCGTCCTACGGGGTATACTGGGGGATACGAGTGATAAACTCATCTTC

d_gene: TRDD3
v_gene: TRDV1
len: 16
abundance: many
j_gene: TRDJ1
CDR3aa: CALGGIRGPYTDKLIF
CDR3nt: TGTGCTCTTGGGGGGATACGGGGACCTTACACCGATAAACTCATCTTT

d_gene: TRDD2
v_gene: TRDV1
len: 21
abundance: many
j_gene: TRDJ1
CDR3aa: CALGHHFLPNPLRVRTDKLIF
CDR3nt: TGTGCTCTTGGGCACCATTTTCTTCCTAATCCCTTGCGGGTGAGAACCGATAAACTCATCTTT

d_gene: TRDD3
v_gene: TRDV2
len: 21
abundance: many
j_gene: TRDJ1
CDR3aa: CACDTPLGLVLGDTDTDKLIF
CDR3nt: TGTGCCTGTGACACTCCACTAGGTCTGGTTCTGGGGGATACCGACACCGATAAACTCATCTTT

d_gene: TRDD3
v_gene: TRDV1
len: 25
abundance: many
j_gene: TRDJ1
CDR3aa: CALGEFLIVRTSPVLGDGKNDKLIF
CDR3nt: TGTGCTCTTGGGGAGTTTCTAATCGTACGTACCTCACCAGTACTGGGGGATGGGAAGAACGATAAACTCATCTTT

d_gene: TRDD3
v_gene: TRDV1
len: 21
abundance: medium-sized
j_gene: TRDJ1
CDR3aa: CALGGPFPPSTGGYAPDKLIF
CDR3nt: TGTGCTCTTGGGGGTCCGTTCCCTCCCAGTACTGGGGGATACGCTCCCGATAAACTCATCTTT

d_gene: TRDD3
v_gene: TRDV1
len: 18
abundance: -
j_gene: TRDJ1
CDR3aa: CALGDFYAGGYSTDKLIF
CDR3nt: TGTGCTCTTGGGGACTTCTACGCTGGGGGATACAGCACCGATAAACTCATCTTT

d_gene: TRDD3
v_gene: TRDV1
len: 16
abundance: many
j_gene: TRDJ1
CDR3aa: CALGELDWGITDKLIF
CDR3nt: TGTGCTCTTGGGGAACTGGACTGGGGGATAACCGATAAACTCATCTTT

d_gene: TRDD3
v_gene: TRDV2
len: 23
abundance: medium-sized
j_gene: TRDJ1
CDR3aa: CACDTAPARGVGDTTYLPGKLIF
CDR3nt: TGTGCCTGTGACACCGCCCCGGCACGTGGAGTGGGGGATACGACCTACCTACCTGGTAAACTCATCTTT

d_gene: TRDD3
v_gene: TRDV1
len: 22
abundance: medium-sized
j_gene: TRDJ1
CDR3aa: CALGELSYNVLLGDAYTDKLIF
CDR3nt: TGTGCTCTTGGGGAACTAAGCTACAACGTCTTACTGGGGGATGCTTACACCGATAAACTCATCTTT

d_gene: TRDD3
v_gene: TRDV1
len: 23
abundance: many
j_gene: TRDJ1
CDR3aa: CALGAPLYPSSTGGPSYTDKLIF
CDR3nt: TGTGCTCTTGGGGCGCCACTTTATCCTAGCTCTACTGGGGGTCCTTCGTACACCGATAAACTCATCTTT